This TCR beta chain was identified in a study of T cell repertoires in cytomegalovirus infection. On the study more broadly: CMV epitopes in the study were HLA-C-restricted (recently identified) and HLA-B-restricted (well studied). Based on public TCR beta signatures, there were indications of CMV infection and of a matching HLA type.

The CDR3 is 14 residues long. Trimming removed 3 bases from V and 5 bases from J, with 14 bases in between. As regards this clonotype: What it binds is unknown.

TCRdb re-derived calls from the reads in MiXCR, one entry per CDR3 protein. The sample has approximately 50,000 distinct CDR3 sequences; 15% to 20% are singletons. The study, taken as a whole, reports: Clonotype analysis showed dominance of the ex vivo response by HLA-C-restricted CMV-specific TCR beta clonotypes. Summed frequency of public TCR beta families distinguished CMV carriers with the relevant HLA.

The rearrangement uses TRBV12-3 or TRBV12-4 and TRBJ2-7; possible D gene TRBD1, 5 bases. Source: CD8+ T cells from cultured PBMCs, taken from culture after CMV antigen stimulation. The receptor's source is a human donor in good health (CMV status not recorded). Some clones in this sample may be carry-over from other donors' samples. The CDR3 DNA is TGTGCCAGCAGTTTCTTGGGCAGGGTCCACGAGCAGTACTTC. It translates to CASSFLGRVHEQYF.